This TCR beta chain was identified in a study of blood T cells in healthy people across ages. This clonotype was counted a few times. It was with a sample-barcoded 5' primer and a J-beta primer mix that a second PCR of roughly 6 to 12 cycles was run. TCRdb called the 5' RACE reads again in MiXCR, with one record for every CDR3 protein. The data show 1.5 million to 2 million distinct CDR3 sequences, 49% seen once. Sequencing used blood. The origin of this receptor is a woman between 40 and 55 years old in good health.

The DNA for the CDR3 is TGCGCCAGCAGCCAAGGCGACTCTAGCGCCGATGAGCAGTTCTTC. The encoded protein is CASSQGDSSADEQFF. The V and J genes are TRBV4-1 and TRBJ2-1, with D perhaps matching TRBD2 (6 bases). The CDR3 covers 15 residues. V was shortened by 1 base and J by 8 bases, with 15 bases between the two germline ends. Per the germline V gene, CDR1 is MGHRA and CDR2 is YSYEKL.